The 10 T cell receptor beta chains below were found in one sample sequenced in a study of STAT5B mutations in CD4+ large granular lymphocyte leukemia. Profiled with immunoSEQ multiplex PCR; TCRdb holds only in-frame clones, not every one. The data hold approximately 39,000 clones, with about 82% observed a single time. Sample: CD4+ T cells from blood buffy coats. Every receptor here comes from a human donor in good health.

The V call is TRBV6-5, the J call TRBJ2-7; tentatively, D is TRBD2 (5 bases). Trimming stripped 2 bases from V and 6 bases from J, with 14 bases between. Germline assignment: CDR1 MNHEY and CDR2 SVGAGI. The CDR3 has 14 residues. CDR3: CASSYIELLAEQYF. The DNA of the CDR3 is TGTGCCAGCAGTTACATAGAACTCCTAGCCGAGCAGTACTTC.

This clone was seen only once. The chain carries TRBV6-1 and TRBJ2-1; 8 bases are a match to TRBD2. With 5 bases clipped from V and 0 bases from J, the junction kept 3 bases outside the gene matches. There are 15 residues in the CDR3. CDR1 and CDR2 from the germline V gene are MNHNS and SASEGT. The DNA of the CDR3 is TGTGCCAGCAGTTTAAGCGGGAGCTCCTACAATGAGCAGTTCTTC. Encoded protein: CASSLSGSSYNEQFF.

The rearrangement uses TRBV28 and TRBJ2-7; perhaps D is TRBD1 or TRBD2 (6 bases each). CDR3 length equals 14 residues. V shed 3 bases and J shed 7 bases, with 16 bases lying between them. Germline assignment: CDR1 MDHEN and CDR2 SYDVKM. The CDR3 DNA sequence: TGTGCCAGCAGTTTTCCCGGGGGCAGGTGGGAGCAGTACTTC. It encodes CASSFPGGRWEQYF.

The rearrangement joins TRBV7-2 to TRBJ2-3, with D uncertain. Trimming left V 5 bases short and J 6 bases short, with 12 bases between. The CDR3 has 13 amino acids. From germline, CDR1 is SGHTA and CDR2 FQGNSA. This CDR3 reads CASSNKNSDTQYF. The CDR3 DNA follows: TGTGCCAGCAGCAACAAAAATTCGGATACGCAGTATTTT.

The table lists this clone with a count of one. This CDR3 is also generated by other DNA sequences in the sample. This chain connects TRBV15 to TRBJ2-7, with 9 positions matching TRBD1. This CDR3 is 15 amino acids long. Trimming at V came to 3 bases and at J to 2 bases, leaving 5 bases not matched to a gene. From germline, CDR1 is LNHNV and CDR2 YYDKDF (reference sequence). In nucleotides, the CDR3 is TGTGCCACCAGCAGGGGGGGACAGGGAGCCTACGAGCAGTACTTC. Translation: CATSRGGQGAYEQYF.

CDR3 DNA sequence: TGTGCCATCAGATCCGGGGACAGAGGTTGGGACGGGGAGCTGTTTTTT. Residues: CAIRSGDRGWDGELFF. J is TRBJ2-2 and V is TRBV10-3; 7 nucleotides align to TRBD1. J gave up 7 bases and V 6 bases, and 14 bases lay outside the gene matches. The CDR3 totals 16 residues. The germline gives CDR1 ENHRY, CDR2 SYGVKD.

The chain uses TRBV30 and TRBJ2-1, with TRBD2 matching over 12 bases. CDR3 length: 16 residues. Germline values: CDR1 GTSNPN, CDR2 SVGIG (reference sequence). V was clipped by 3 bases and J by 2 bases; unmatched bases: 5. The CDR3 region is CAWRKLAGGPYNEQFF. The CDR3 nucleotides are TGTGCCTGGAGAAAACTAGCGGGAGGACCCTACAATGAGCAGTTCTTC. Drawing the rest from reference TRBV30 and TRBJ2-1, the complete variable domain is SQTIHQWPATLVQPVGSPLSLECTVEGTSNPNLYWYRQAAGRGLQLLFYSVGIGQISSEVPQNLSASRPQDRQFILSSKKLLLSDSGFYLCAWRKLAGGPYNEQFFGPGTRLTVL.

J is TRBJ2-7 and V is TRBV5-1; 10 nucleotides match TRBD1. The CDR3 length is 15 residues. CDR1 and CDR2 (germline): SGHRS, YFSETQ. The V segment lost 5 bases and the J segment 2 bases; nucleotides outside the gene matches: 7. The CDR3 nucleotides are TGCGCCAGCAGATCCGGACAGGGGGGTACCTACGAGCAGTACTTC. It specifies CASRSGQGGTYEQYF.

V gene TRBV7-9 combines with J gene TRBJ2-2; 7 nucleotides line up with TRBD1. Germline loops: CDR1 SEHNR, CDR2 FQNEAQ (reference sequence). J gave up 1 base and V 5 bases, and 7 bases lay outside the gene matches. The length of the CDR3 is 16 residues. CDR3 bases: TGTGCCAGCAGCGACGGGACAGAAAGGAACACCGGGGAGCTGTTTTTT. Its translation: CASSDGTERNTGELFF.

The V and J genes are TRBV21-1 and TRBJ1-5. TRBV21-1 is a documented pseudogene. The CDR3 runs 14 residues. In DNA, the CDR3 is TGTGCCAGCAGCAAAGGGGGGAGTAATCAGCCCCAGCATTTT. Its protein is CASSKGGSNQPQHF.